These T cell receptor beta chains were read from a single sample in a study of CD4 T cells in relation to SARS-CoV-2 and coronaviruses. Produced via immunoSEQ multiplex PCR; TCRdb's table is partial and in-frame only. The sample has about 12,000 clones, more than 55% seen once. For these TCRs, the target antigens are not known. The specimen sequenced was CD4+ T cells from PBMCs, cultured in vitro. These TCRs come from a human donor in good health. The CDR3 runs from the conserved cysteine through the conserved F or W. The D gene is left open where the match is weak. Clone size is stated in some rows and not others, as once, few, many or a class when expanded.

CDR3 DNA,CDR3 protein,clone size,D gene,J gene,V gene
TGTGCCAGCAGTGAAGAGCTAGCGGGGTTATACAATGAGCAGTTCTTC,CASSEELAGLYNEQFF,few,TRBD2,TRBJ2-1,TRBV6-1
TGTGCCAGCAGCCCTCGACAGGGTGTCGCAGATACGCAGTATTTT,CASSPRQGVADTQYF,NA,TRBD1,TRBJ2-3,TRBV5-8
TGTGCCAGCGGCTCTGTGGGTCTCTCCTACAATGAGCAGTTCTTC,CASGSVGLSYNEQFF,NA,NA,TRBJ2-1,TRBV3-1/TRBV3-2
TGTGCCATCAGTGAGTCTTCTAGCGGGAGCTACGAGCAGTACTTC,CAISESSSGSYEQYF,NA,TRBD2,TRBJ2-7,TRBV10-3
TGTGCCAGCACTAACGGGGTCACTTCACCCCTCCACTTT,CASTNGVTSPLHF,few,NA,TRBJ1-6,TRBV2
TGCGCCAGCAGCCCTTCGCAGGGGAATAACTATGGCTACACCTTC,CASSPSQGNNYGYTF,NA,NA,TRBJ1-2,TRBV4-1
TGTGCCAGCGGATCTAGACTAGCTCGCGAGCAGTACTTC,CASGSRLAREQYF,NA,TRBD2,TRBJ2-7,TRBV11-2
TGTGCCAGTAGTTCATCCTCAGGGTTATCCACCGGGGAGCTGTTTTTT,CASSSSSGLSTGELFF,NA,NA,TRBJ2-2,TRBV19
TGCACCAGCAGCCAAGTTCCAAGTCTAAGCTACAATGAGCAGTTCTTC,CTSSQVPSLSYNEQFF,NA,NA,TRBJ2-1,TRBV1
TGTGCCAGCAGCGTAGCTAGTAGCGGGAGGGCCCATGAGCAGTTCTTC,CASSVASSGRAHEQFF,NA,TRBD2,TRBJ2-1,TRBV9
TGTGCCAGCAGTGGCAAGGGTTTTGGAAGGACTGAAGCTTTCTTT,CASSGKGFGRTEAFF,NA,NA,TRBJ1-1,TRBV25-1
TGTGCCAGCAGCCGAAAAGGTCGGGCCCTCACCTCCAATGAGCAGTTCTTC,CASSRKGRALTSNEQFF,NA,NA,TRBJ2-1,TRBV3-1/TRBV3-2
TGCGCCAGCAGCGGTAGCAGGCCTCTGGAGCAGTACTTC,CASSGSRPLEQYF,few,NA,TRBJ2-7,TRBV5-1
TGCGCCAGTAAGCCGGGACTTGAAACATACAATGAGCAGTTCTTC,CASKPGLETYNEQFF,NA,NA,TRBJ2-1,TRBV5-1
TGCGCCAGCAGTGAGTCCCTGAACTCTGGAAACACCATATATTTT,CASSESLNSGNTIYF,NA,NA,TRBJ1-3,TRBV10-1
TGTGCCACCAGTGCCCTAGGACTAGCGGGGGGAGATACGCAGTATTTT,CATSALGLAGGDTQYF,NA,TRBD2,TRBJ2-3,TRBV24-1
TGTGCCAGCAGTTACGGGGAAAGCTCCTATAATTCACCCCTCCACTTT,CASSYGESSYNSPLHF,NA,NA,TRBJ1-6,TRBV6-5
TGTGCCAGTAGTATATCCGGAGTGGAGAGCCAGTACTTC,CASSISGVESQYF,NA,NA,TRBJ2-5,TRBV19
TGTGCCAGCAGGTCCGGAGGGGGGAACCCAGATACGCAGTATTTT,CASRSGGGNPDTQYF,NA,NA,TRBJ2-3,TRBV6-5
TGTGCCAGCACCGACAACCCGGAAAACAAAGAGACCCAGTACTTC,CASTDNPENKETQYF,NA,NA,TRBJ2-5,TRBV7-9
TGTGCCAGCAGATGGACAGAGGCTGGAAACACCATATATTTT,CASRWTEAGNTIYF,few,NA,TRBJ1-3,TRBV6-5
TGTGCCAGTAGTATGGGGCAAGGCCAGAGGGAGACCCAGTACTTC,CASSMGQGQRETQYF,NA,NA,TRBJ2-5,TRBV19
TGTGCCAGCTCACAGGTGGGGGCCTATGGCTACACCTTC,CASSQVGAYGYTF,NA,NA,TRBJ1-2,TRBV18
TGTGCCAGCAGCTTCACCACTTCTAACTATGGCTACACCTTC,CASSFTTSNYGYTF,NA,NA,TRBJ1-2,TRBV11-2
TGTGCCAGCAGCCATAGGAGTGCGCGGGAGACCTACAATGAGCAGTTCTTC,CASSHRSARETYNEQFF,NA,TRBD2,TRBJ2-1,TRBV7-9
TGTGCCACAGGGTCATGGGAAGATACGCAGTATTTT,CATGSWEDTQYF,NA,NA,TRBJ2-3,TRBV7-9
TGTGCCAGCAGCCCACGACAGGGCTTGAACACTGAAGCTTTCTTT,CASSPRQGLNTEAFF,few,TRBD1,TRBJ1-1,TRBV11-2
TGTGCCAGCCGATTGGGGGCCAACACCGGGGAGCTGTTTTTT,CASRLGANTGELFF,NA,NA,TRBJ2-2,TRBV11-3
TGTGCCAGCACCCTGGGAACTAGGGACACCGGGGAGCTGTTTTTT,CASTLGTRDTGELFF,medium-sized,NA,TRBJ2-2,TRBV11-2
TGTGCCAGCAGCTTAGGTAAGGGTTACGAAGCTTTCTTT,CASSLGKGYEAFF,NA,NA,TRBJ1-1,TRBV7-9
TGTGCCACCAGTGTGCGCGGGCGGGAGAGCTCCTACAATGAGCAGTTCTTC,CATSVRGRESSYNEQFF,NA,TRBD2,TRBJ2-1,TRBV24-1
TGTGCCAGCACTGGACAGGGGGTCACCGGGGAGCTGTTTTTT,CASTGQGVTGELFF,NA,TRBD1,TRBJ2-2,TRBV6-5
TGTGCCAGCGGGGGGACTAGCGGGGACTCCTACGAGCAGTACTTC,CASGGTSGDSYEQYF,NA,TRBD2,TRBJ2-7,TRBV28
TGCGCCAGCAGTGTCAGCCGAGCCTACGAGCAGTACTTC,CASSVSRAYEQYF,NA,NA,TRBJ2-7,TRBV10-1
TGTGCCAGCTCCCTGCGGGGGGCGGGAGGGGAGAGAGGAGAGCAGTACTTC,CASSLRGAGGERGEQYF,once,TRBD2,TRBJ2-7,TRBV7-9
TGTGCCAGCACCACCAGGGGGGGGGCCAACGTCCTGACTTTC,CASTTRGGANVLTF,NA,TRBD1,TRBJ2-6,TRBV6-6
TGTGCCAGCAGTGGTATCGGCAGCTCCTACGAGCAGTACTTC,CASSGIGSSYEQYF,NA,NA,TRBJ2-7,TRBV28
TGTGCCACCACCGGGACAGCCGATTCACCCCTCCACTTT,CATTGTADSPLHF,few,TRBD1,TRBJ1-6,TRBV2
TGCGCCAGCAGCCAAGATAGGAACGGCTACGAGCAGTACTTC,CASSQDRNGYEQYF,NA,NA,TRBJ2-7,TRBV4-1